Following are 3 T cell receptor beta chains from one sample sequenced in a study of neurological immune-mediated disorders (dated by TCRdb to the late 2010s). Libraries were prepared through 5' RACE. The sequencer listed for this sample is Illumina HiSeq 2500. TCRdb trimmed public reads at Q25 via fastp, called clones via MiXCR and kept in-frame beta chains. Every CDR3 protein is listed once, alongside the most common genes and DNA of its rows. In this sample the table shows about 74,000 distinct CDR3 sequences, less than 5.5% of which occur a single time. Roughly 7.4% of the sample rests with the top ten. Sequencing input: PBMCs. The receptor source for this set is a man between 18 and 35 years old with multiple sclerosis.

This clonotype occurred many times. A read error may produce the germline difference seen at one junction end. This chain links TRBV20-1 with TRBJ1-5; D is uncertain. CDR1 is DFQATT, CDR2 SNEGSKA, per germline (reference sequence). The CDR3 sequence is 12 residues long. The DNA of the CDR3 is TGCAGTGTGAGGTATCAGAATCAGCCCCAGAATTTT. This codes for CSVRYQNQPQNF.

Many counts were recorded for this clonotype. The gene calls are TRBV15 and TRBJ2-1; 8 bases match TRBD2. V lost 3 bases and J lost 5; bases outside the gene matches: 6. Germline V gene sequence: CDR1 LNHNV, CDR2 YYDKDF (reference sequence). The CDR3 contains 15 residues. The DNA of the CDR3 is TGTGCCACCAGCAGGGGACTAGGGGTAAACAATGAGCAGTTCTTC. Translated, it gives CATSRGLGVNNEQFF.

As regards this clonotype: The CDR3 does not close with the conserved phenylalanine or tryptophan, likely indicating a read error. This chain connects TRBV20-1 to TRBJ2-7, with TRBD2 matching 9 bases. V gave up 6 bases and J gave up 6 bases; unmatched junction bases: 9. This CDR3 spans 13 amino acids. The V gene's germline CDR1 is DFQATT and CDR2 SNEGSKA (reference sequence). CDR3 in DNA: TGCAGTGCCCTTAAGGGACTAGCCTTCGAGCAGTACAAC. Translating gives CSALKGLAFEQYN.